This TCR beta chain emerged from a study of CD8+ T cells in alopecia areata. RNA was extracted and reverse transcribed into cDNA as the sequencing template. Data came from immunoSEQ multiplex PCR; TCRdb stores just in-frame clones and leaves some out. The sample shows 14,000 or so clones, 58% of them seen only once. In five patients, CD4+ T cells were split by CD25+CD127- sorting. Obtained from alopecia areata patients were lesional scalp punch biopsies along with peripheral blood. A FACSAria was used to sort CD4+ and CD8+ T cells. These cells came from PBMCs. The specimen sequenced was CD4+ Tregs sorted from blood. This TCR came from a human donor with alopecia areata.

CDR3 coding DNA: TGCAGTGCTAGTGGCGGGGAGACCCAGTACTTC. Its protein product is CSASGGETQYF. The gene calls are TRBV20-1 and TRBJ2-5; maybe TRBD2 (5 bases). Germline CDR1 DFQATT, CDR2 SNEGSKA (reference sequence). The CDR3 covers 11 residues. Deletions cut 3 bases from V and 5 bases from J, with 7 bases between.